The 25 T cell receptor beta chains listed next were all sequenced from one sample in a study of PD-1 blockade in mismatch repair-deficient tumors. Data came from immunoSEQ multiplex PCR; TCRdb stores just in-frame clones and leaves some out. The profile shows 90,000 to 120,000 clones, 70% to 85% of them singletons. Sequenced here: peripheral blood, sampled approximately 8 months after starting pembrolizumab. Receptor source: an adult with mismatch repair-deficient cancer.

The V gene is TRBV5-1, the J gene TRBJ2-7; possible D gene TRBD2, 5 bases. V lost 4 bases and J 3 bases, leaving 11 bases between the germline ends. The CDR3 runs to 13 residues. CDR1 is SGHRS, CDR2 YFSETQ, per germline. This CDR3 is CASSSPGNYEQYF. The CDR3 DNA sequence: TGCGCCAGCAGCAGTCCCGGGAACTACGAGCAGTACTTC.

The CDR3 sequence is CASSLEVGATNEKLFF. Written as DNA, the CDR3 is TGTGCCAGCAGCTTAGAGGTGGGGGCAACTAATGAAAAACTGTTTTTT. This rearrangement joins TRBV7-2 to TRBJ1-4, with D tentatively TRBD1 (5 bases). Trimming cost V 1 base and J 0 bases, with 9 bases left between them. The CDR3 is 16 residues long. Germline V gives CDR1 SGHTA, CDR2 FQGNSA.

The gene calls are TRBV19 and TRBJ1-5; D uncertain. The CDR3 loop spans 14 amino acids. Germline V CDR1 and CDR2: LNHDA, SQIVND (reference sequence). Trimming cost V 6 bases and J 7 bases, with 16 bases left between them. The CDR3 is CASRVGTTWQPQHF. CDR3 bases: TGTGCCAGTAGGGTTGGAACGACATGGCAGCCCCAGCATTTT.

The rearrangement uses TRBV5-4 and TRBJ2-7; D may be TRBD1 (7 bases). Looked up from germline, CDR1 is SGHNT and CDR2 is YYREEE (reference sequence). V was trimmed by 4 bases and J by 6 bases, leaving 14 bases between them. There are 13 residues in the CDR3. The CDR3, as DNA: TGTGCCAGCAGCCCCAGACAGGGAGGCGAGCAGTACTTC. This gives the protein CASSPRQGGEQYF. Filled out from reference TRBV5-4 and TRBJ2-7, the complete variable domain reads ETGVTQSPTHLIKTRGQQVTLRCSSQSGHNTVSWYQQALGQGPQFIFQYYREEENGRGNFPPRFSGLQFPNYSSELNVNALELDDSALYLCASSPRQGGEQYFGPGTRLTVT.

The V and J genes are TRBV7-3 and TRBJ1-3; 8 nucleotides agree with TRBD1. This CDR3 contains 15 residues. CDR1 is SGHTA, CDR2 FQGTGA, per germline. V trimming: 4 bases; J trimming: 4 bases; junction bases outside the gene matches: 6. CDR3 protein: CASSSGQAEGNTIYF. The CDR3 DNA reads as TGTGCCAGCAGCTCGGGACAGGCGGAAGGAAACACCATATATTTT.

The chain couples TRBV7-9 to TRBJ2-5; no clear D. V dropped 2 bases and J dropped 3 bases, with 7 bases sitting between them. Germline V gene lookup returns CDR1 SEHNR and CDR2 FQNEAQ (reference sequence). The length of the CDR3 is 13 residues. The CDR3 is CASSLNREETQYF. For the CDR3, the DNA is TGTGCCAGCAGCTTAAATCGGGAAGAGACCCAGTACTTC.

This clone was counted between two and nine times. The chain carries TRBV4-1 and TRBJ1-1, with D possibly being TRBD1 (5 bases). CDR3 length: 15 amino acids. Deletions cut 2 bases from V and 3 bases from J, with 13 bases between. Germline loops: CDR1 MGHRA, CDR2 YSYEKL. The CDR3 coding sequence is TGCGCCAGCAGCCAATTTGTCGGGGGGGACACTGAAGCTTTCTTT. This sequence encodes CASSQFVGGDTEAFF.

This clone was counted a few times. The chain employs TRBV5-1 and TRBJ2-7; TRBD2 matches at 7 bases. The CDR3 sequence is 13 residues long. The trim removed 2 bases at V and 2 bases at J, leaving 1 base unmatched. Germline loops: CDR1 SGHRS, CDR2 YFSETQ. CDR3 sequence reads: CASSLTSAYEQYF. In DNA form, the CDR3 reads TGCGCCAGCAGCTTAACTAGCGCCTACGAGCAGTACTTC.

In its sample, this clone was seen a few times. V gene TRBV5-4 combines with J gene TRBJ2-7, with D possibly TRBD1 on 5 matching bases. CDR3 length equals 12 residues. The V end lost 2 bases, the J end lost 5 bases, and 8 bases lay between the germline ends. Germline CDR1 and CDR2: SGHNT and YYREEE (reference sequence). The chain's CDR3 is CASSFQGNEQYF. The CDR3 coding sequence is TGTGCCAGCAGCTTCCAGGGTAACGAGCAGTACTTC.

The V gene is TRBV7-9, the J gene TRBJ2-7, with 9 bases lining up with TRBD2. The J segment lost 2 bases and the V segment lost 1 base, leaving 3 bases of the junction unmatched. The CDR3 length is 15 residues. Germline-derived CDR1 and CDR2 are SEHNR and FQNEAQ (reference sequence). CDR3 loop: CASSLEASGTYEQYF. The CDR3 DNA reads as TGTGCCAGCAGCTTAGAAGCTAGCGGGACCTACGAGCAGTACTTC.

This clone occurred once. At one end, the junction sequence differs from germline, possibly due to a read error. This rearrangement joins TRBV7-7 to TRBJ1-1; no clear D. There are 13 residues in the CDR3. Looked up from germline, CDR1 is SSHAT and CDR2 is FNYEAQ (reference sequence). The chain's CDR3 is CASSLRVYTEAFF. The DNA of the CDR3 is TGTGCTAGCAGCTTAAGGGTTTACACTGAAGCTTTCTTT. The full variable domain, its missing parts supplied by reference TRBV7-7 and TRBJ1-1, is GAGVSQSPRYKVTKRGQDVTLRCDPISSHATLYWYQQALGQGPEFLTYFNYEAQPDKSGLPSDRFSAERPEGSISTLTIQRTEQRDSAMYRCASSLRVYTEAFFGQGTRLTVV.

The chain has TRBV5-1 and TRBJ2-3; TRBD2 matches at 8 bases. The CDR3 extends over 16 amino acids. Germline CDR1 is SGHRS and CDR2 is YFSETQ. Trimming took 7 bases from V and 0 from J; bases not matched to a gene: 10. The CDR3 loop is CASRGGTGRSTDTQYF. In DNA, the CDR3 is TGCGCCAGCCGGGGGGGTACCGGAAGGAGCACAGATACGCAGTATTTT.

The rearrangement links TRBV27 to TRBJ1-4, with D uncertain. Trimming took 6 bases from V and 5 from J, leaving 13 bases between them. CDR1 is MNHEY, CDR2 SMNVEV, per germline (reference sequence). The CDR3 spans 14 residues. The CDR3 spells CASRTQTGNEKLFF. The CDR3 nucleotides read TGTGCCAGCAGAACTCAAACGGGCAATGAAAAACTGTTTTTT.

The chain employs TRBV7-2 and TRBJ1-2; a possible D gene is TRBD1 (5 bases). Trimming took 2 bases from V and 8 from J, leaving 15 bases between them. The V gene's germline CDR1 is SGHTA and CDR2 FQGNSA. There are 14 residues in the CDR3. The CDR3 is CASSLPGALTGYTF. Here the CDR3 DNA reads TGTGCCAGCAGCTTACCCGGGGCCTTGACGGGCTACACCTTC.

The chain is built from TRBV7-9 and TRBJ2-1, with a possible D match to TRBD1 (7 bases). The CDR3 has 15 residues. Germline V CDR1 and CDR2: SEHNR, FQNEAQ (reference sequence). V was shortened by 6 bases and J by 2 bases, with 14 bases between the two germline ends. The CDR3 DNA reads TGTGCCAGCAGTCTCGGAGGGGGCCCCTACAATGAGCAGTTCTTC. Its translation: CASSLGGGPYNEQFF.

V gene TRBV12-5 combines with J gene TRBJ2-1, with 11 positions matching TRBD2. V gave up 3 bases and J gave up 7 bases; unmatched junction bases: 5. The CDR3 extends over 15 amino acids. The germline gives CDR1 LGHNT, CDR2 FRNRAP. CDR3 nucleotides: TGTGCTAGTGGTTTCACACTAGCGGGAGAGAATGAGCAGTTCTTC. Protein sequence: CASGFTLAGENEQFF. The whole variable domain, remainder taken from reference TRBV12-5 and TRBJ2-1, is DARVTQTPRHKVTEMGQEVTMRCQPILGHNTVFWYRQTMMQGLELLAYFRNRAPLDDSGMPKDRFSAEMPDATLATLKIQPSEPRDSAVYFCASGFTLAGENEQFFGPGTRLTVL.

This chain connects TRBV7-8 to TRBJ1-1; D might be TRBD1 (6 bases). Germline V gives CDR1 SGHVS, CDR2 FQNEAQ. CDR3 size: 15 residues. The V gene lost 0 bases and the J gene lost 8 bases, with 16 bases spanning the gap. The CDR3 loop reads CASSLAEQGILEAFF. The CDR3 DNA follows: TGTGCCAGCAGCTTAGCGGAACAGGGAATTCTCGAAGCTTTCTTT.

The chain has TRBV5-1 and TRBJ2-5; D is unresolved. V lost 0 bases to trimming and J lost 7 bases, with 4 bases between them. This CDR3 is 11 amino acids long. From germline, CDR1 is SGHRS and CDR2 YFSETQ. In nucleotides, the CDR3 is TGCGCCAGCAGCTTGGAGGGGACCCAGTACTTC. Residues: CASSLEGTQYF.

The chain has TRBV9 and TRBJ1-2; 8 bases are shared with TRBD1. Germline CDR1 and CDR2: SGDLS and YYNGEE. Losses at the gene ends were 4 bases for V and 7 bases for J; bases not matched to a gene: 12. The length of the CDR3 is 15 residues. The CDR3 region is CASSPPTGEGLGYTF. In DNA, the CDR3 is TGTGCCAGCAGCCCGCCGACAGGGGAGGGGCTTGGCTACACCTTC.

V gene TRBV19 combines with J gene TRBJ2-1; 10 nucleotides match TRBD2. Germline loops: CDR1 LNHDA, CDR2 SQIVND (reference sequence). Germline trimming cut 1 base from V and 3 bases from J; bases unmatched to any gene: 6. CDR3 size: 17 residues. The CDR3 loop is CASSIALAGVLYNEQFF. CDR3 bases: TGTGCCAGTAGTATAGCGCTAGCGGGAGTACTCTACAATGAGCAGTTCTTC.

The chain recombines TRBV18 with TRBJ2-5, with 8 bases fitting TRBD1. Germline lookup yields CDR1 KGHSH and CDR2 LQKENI. V lost 5 bases to trimming and J lost 4 bases; unmatched junction nucleotides: 9. The CDR3 sequence is 15 residues long. CDR3: CASSVGQGNRETQYF. CDR3 nucleotides: TGTGCCAGCTCAGTCGGACAGGGAAACCGAGAGACCCAGTACTTC.

V usage is TRBV6-6 and J usage is TRBJ1-2; unclear D gene. Per germline, CDR1 MNHNY and CDR2 SVGAGI (reference sequence). V dropped 7 bases and J dropped 2 bases, with 5 bases sitting between them. The CDR3 consists of 11 residues. In DNA form, the CDR3 reads TGTGCCAGCACTCGGAACTATGGCTACACCTTC. Amino acids: CASTRNYGYTF.

This chain uses TRBV4-1 with TRBJ2-7, with D possibly being TRBD1 (6 bases). This CDR3 region has 13 residues. V lost 0 bases and J 6 bases, leaving 9 bases between the germline ends. Germline V lookup: CDR1 MGHRA, CDR2 YSYEKL. The CDR3 nucleotides are TGCGCCAGCAGCCAAGACAGGGGTCTCGAGCAGTACTTC. Its protein product is CASSQDRGLEQYF.

CDR3 nucleotides: TGTGCCAGCAGTTTTATATCCGCAAACTCCTACGAGCAGTACTTC. Encoded protein: CASSFISANSYEQYF. The chain uses TRBV5-6 and TRBJ2-7; no firm D call. The CDR3 runs to 15 residues. V was cut by 5 bases and J by 0 bases, with 15 bases left in between. Germline CDR1 SGHDT, CDR2 YYEEEE.

J is TRBJ2-7 and V is TRBV15, with TRBD2 matching 10 bases. The CDR3 is 17 amino acids. The V gene end was trimmed by 4 bases and the J gene end by 0 bases; junction bases not matched to a gene: 9. The germline V gene has CDR1 LNHNV and CDR2 YYDKDF (reference sequence). The CDR3 is CATSKGEAGGSSYEQYF. As DNA, the CDR3 is TGTGCCACCAGCAAGGGTGAAGCGGGAGGGTCCTCCTACGAGCAGTACTTC.